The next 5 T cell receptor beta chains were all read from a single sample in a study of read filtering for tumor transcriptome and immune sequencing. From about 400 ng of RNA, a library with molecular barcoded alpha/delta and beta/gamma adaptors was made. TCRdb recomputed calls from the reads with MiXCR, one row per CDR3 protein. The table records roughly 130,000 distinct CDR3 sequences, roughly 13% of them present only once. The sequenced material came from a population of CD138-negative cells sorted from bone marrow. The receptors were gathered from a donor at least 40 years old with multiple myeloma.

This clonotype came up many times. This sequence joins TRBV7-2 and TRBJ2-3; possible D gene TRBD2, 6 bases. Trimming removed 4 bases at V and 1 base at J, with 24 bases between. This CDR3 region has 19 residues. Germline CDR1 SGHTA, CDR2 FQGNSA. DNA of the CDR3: TGTGCCAGCAGCTCACCGGGACTTCCGATCTTTTACGGCACAGATACGCAGTATTTT. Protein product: CASSSPGLPIFYGTDTQYF.

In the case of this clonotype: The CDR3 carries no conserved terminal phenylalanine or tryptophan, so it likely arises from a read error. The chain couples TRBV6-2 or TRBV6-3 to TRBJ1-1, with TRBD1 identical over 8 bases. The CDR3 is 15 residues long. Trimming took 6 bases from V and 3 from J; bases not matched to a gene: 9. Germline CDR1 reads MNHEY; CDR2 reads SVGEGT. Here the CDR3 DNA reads TGTGCCAGCAGGGAAGACAGGGGATCCGACACTGAAGCTTTCCTT. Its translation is CASREDRGSDTEAFL.

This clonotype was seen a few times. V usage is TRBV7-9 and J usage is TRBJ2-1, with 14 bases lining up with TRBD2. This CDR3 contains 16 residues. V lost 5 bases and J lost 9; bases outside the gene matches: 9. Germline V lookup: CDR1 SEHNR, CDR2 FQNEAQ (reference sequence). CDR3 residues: CASSVGLAGGLTEQFF. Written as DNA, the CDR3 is TGTGCCAGCAGCGTCGGACTAGCGGGAGGTCTGACTGAGCAGTTCTTC.

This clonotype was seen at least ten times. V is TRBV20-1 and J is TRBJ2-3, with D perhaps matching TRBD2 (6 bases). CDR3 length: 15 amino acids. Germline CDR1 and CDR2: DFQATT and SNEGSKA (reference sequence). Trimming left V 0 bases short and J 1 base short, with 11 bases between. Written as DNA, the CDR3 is TGCAGTGCTAGAGATCAAGGGACTGGCACAGATACGCAGTATTTT. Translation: CSARDQGTGTDTQYF.

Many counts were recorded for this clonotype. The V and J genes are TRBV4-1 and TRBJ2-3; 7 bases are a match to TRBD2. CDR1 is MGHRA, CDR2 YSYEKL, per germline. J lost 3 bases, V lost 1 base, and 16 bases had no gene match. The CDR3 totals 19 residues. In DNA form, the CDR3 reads TGCGCCAGCAGCCAAGGTGGAGTATCGGGGGGAGGTAGGACAGATACGCAGTATTTT. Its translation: CASSQGGVSGGGRTDTQYF.